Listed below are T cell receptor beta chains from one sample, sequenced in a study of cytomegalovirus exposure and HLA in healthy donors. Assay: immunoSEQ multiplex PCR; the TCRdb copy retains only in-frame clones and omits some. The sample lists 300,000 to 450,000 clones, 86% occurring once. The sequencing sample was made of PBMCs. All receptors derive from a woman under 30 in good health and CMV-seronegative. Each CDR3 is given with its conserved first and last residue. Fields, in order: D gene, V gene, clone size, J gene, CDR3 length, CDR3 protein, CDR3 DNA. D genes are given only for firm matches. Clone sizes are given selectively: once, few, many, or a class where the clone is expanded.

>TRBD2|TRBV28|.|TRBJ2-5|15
CASSGTSGSLETQYF
TGTGCCAGCAGTGGGACTAGCGGGAGTCTAGAGACCCAGTACTTC
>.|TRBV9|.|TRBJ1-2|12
CASSVGGGGYTF
TGTGCCAGCAGCGTAGGCGGAGGTGGCTACACCTTC
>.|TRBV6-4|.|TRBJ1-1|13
CASSDRKGTEAFF
TGTGCCAGCAGTGACAGGAAGGGGACTGAAGCTTTCTTT
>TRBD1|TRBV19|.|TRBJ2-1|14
CASRRQGFYNEQFF
TGTGCCAGTCGACGACAGGGTTTCTACAATGAGCAGTTCTTC
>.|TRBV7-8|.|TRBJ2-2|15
CASSLPPRDTGELFF
TGTGCCAGCAGCTTACCTCCCAGGGACACCGGGGAGCTGTTTTTT
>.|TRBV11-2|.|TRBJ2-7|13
CASTPGGRTKQYF
TGTGCCAGCACCCCGGGGGGCCGTACGAAGCAGTACTTC
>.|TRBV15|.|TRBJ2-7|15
CATSRGQSSAYEQYF
TGTGCCACCAGCAGAGGCCAGTCATCAGCCTACGAGCAGTACTTC
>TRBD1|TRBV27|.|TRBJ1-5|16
CASRQGGGILVQPQHF
TGTGCCTCACGACAGGGAGGAGGTATATTAGTTCAGCCCCAGCATTTT
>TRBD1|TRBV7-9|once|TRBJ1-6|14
CASSWGQGNSPLHF
TGTGCCAGCAGCTGGGGACAGGGGAATTCACCCCTCCACTTT
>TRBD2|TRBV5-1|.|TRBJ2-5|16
CASSLVPSGGQETQYF
TGCGCCAGCAGCTTGGTCCCTAGCGGGGGGCAAGAGACCCAGTACTTC
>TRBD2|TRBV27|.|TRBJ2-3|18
CASSLYGGRTASTDTQYF
TGTGCCAGCAGTTTATACGGCGGGAGAACTGCTAGCACAGATACGCAGTATTTT
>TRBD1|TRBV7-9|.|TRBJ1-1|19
CASSLARTGGFGYDTEAFF
TGTGCCAGCAGCTTAGCCCGGACAGGGGGTTTTGGGTATGACACTGAAGCTTTCTTT
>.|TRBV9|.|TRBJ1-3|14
CASSVELSGNTIYF
TGTGCCAGCAGCGTTGAGCTTTCTGGAAACACCATATATTTT
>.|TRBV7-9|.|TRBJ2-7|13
CASSLGRYEEQYF
TGTGCCAGCAGCCTAGGTCGATACGAGGAGCAGTACTTC
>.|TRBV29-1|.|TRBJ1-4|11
CSVAWGQGTSF
.
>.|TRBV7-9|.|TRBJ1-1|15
CASSSPAGDGTEAFF
TGTGCCAGCAGCTCGCCGGCAGGGGACGGCACTGAAGCTTTCTTT
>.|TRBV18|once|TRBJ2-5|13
CASSPGQQETQYF
TGTGCCAGCTCACCAGGGCAGCAAGAGACCCAGTACTTC
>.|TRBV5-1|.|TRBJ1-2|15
CASSSQAQANYGYTF
TGCGCCAGCAGCTCTCAGGCTCAGGCGAACTATGGCTACACCTTC
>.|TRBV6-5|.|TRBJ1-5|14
CASSYSGGNQPQHF
TGTGCCAGCAGTTACTCTGGCGGTAATCAGCCCCAGCATTTT
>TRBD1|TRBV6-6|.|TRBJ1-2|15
CASSYEIQGTYGYTF
TGTGCCAGCAGTTACGAAATACAGGGGACCTATGGCTACACCTTC
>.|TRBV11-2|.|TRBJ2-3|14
CASSPSLSTDTQYF
TGTGCCAGCAGCCCCTCCTTAAGCACAGATACGCAGTATTTT
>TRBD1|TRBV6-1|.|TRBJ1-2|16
CASSVLTGSENYGYTF
TGTGCCAGCAGTGTACTGACAGGGTCAGAAAACTATGGCTACACCTTC
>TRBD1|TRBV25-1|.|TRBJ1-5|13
CASAGTGVQPQHF
TGTGCCAGCGCCGGGACAGGGGTGCAGCCCCAGCATTTT
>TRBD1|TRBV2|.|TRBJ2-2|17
CASSEGAGGAGTGELFF
TGTGCCAGCAGTGAGGGCGCAGGGGGCGCGGGCACCGGGGAGCTGTTTTTT
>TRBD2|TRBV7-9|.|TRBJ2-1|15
CASSPAGGALDEQFF
TGTGCCAGCAGCCCCGCGGGGGGAGCCCTAGACGAGCAGTTCTTC
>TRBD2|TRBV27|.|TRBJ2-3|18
CASSYRAPWASGTDTQYF
TGTGCCAGCAGTTACCGCGCCCCATGGGCTAGCGGGACAGATACGCAGTATTTT
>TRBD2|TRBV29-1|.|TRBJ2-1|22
CSVDHSVGTSGRADKEINEQFF
TGCAGCGTTGATCATTCTGTGGGGACTAGCGGGAGGGCAGACAAAGAAATTAATGAGCAGTTCTTC
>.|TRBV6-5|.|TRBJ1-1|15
CASSYSRALNTEAFF
TGTGCCAGCAGTTACTCCCGCGCCCTAAACACTGAAGCTTTCTTT
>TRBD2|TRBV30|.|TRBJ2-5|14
CAWRLAGHQETQYF
TGTGCCTGGAGGCTAGCGGGACACCAAGAGACCCAGTACTTC
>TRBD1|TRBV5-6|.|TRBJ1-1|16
CASSSLATGESTEAFF
TGTGCCAGCAGCTCGTTGGCGACAGGGGAAAGCACTGAAGCTTTCTTT
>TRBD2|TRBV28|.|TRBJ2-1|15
CATHGGGIEADEQFF
TGTGCCACCCATGGCGGGGGTATAGAAGCGGATGAGCAGTTCTTC
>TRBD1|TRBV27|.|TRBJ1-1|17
CASSLYGQGALNTEAFF
TGTGCCAGCAGTTTATACGGCCAGGGGGCTTTGAACACTGAAGCTTTCTTT
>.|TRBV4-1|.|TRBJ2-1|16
CASSQGGASGNNEQFF
TGCGCCAGCAGCCAAGGGGGGGCTAGCGGAAACAATGAGCAGTTCTTC
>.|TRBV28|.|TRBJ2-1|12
CASSRLYNEQFF
TGTGCCAGCAGCAGACTCTACAATGAGCAGTTCTTC
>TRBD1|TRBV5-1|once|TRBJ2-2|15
CASSWDRGNTGELFF
TGCGCCAGCAGCTGGGACAGGGGGAACACCGGGGAGCTGTTTTTT
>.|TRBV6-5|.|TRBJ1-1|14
CASRPHREGSEAFF
TGTGCCAGCAGGCCTCACAGGGAAGGGTCTGAAGCTTTCTTT
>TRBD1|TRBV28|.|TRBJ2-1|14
CASNLGSGTGSNVF
TGTGCCAGCAACCTCGGCTCCGGGACAGGGTCAAACGTCTTC
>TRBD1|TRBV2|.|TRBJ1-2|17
CASILSRDREADYGYTF
TGTGCCAGCATTTTAAGTCGGGACAGGGAGGCGGACTATGGCTACACCTTC
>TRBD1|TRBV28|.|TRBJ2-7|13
CASSLDRANEQYF
TGTGCCAGCAGTTTAGACAGGGCCAACGAGCAGTACTTC
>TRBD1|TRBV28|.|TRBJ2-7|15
CASSHGTGIIDEQYF
TGTGCCAGCAGTCACGGGACAGGGATTATCGACGAGCAGTACTTC
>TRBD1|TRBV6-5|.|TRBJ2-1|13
CASSLTGSGEQFF
TGTGCCAGCAGTTTGACAGGGTCTGGCGAGCAGTTCTTC
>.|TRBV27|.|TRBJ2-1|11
CASRQYNEQFF
TGTGCCAGCAGACAATACAATGAGCAGTTCTTC
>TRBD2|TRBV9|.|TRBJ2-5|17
CASSVGIREASQETQYF
TGTGCCAGCAGCGTAGGTATCCGGGAGGCCTCCCAAGAGACCCAGTACTTC
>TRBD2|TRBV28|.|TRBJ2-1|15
CASLLRASGYNEQFF
TGTGCCAGCCTCCTACGCGCTAGCGGCTACAATGAGCAGTTCTTC
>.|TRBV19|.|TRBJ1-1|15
CASTSREGTINEAFF
TGTGCCAGTACCTCCCGGGAAGGGACAATTAATGAAGCTTTCTTT
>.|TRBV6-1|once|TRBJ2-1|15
CASSEGGSGNNEQFF
TGTGCCAGCAGTGAAGGTGGTAGCGGAAACAATGAGCAGTTCTTC
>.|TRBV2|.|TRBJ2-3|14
CASSYRDGTDTQYF
TGTGCCAGCAGTTACAGGGACGGCACAGATACGCAGTATTTT